This TCR beta chain originates from a study of OX40 agonist ivuxolimab in advanced cancers. At the level of the study: People who had prior anti-PD-1, anti-PD-L1 or anti-CTLA-4 therapy could take part, and 40% had some.

The repertoire was sequenced with immunoSEQ multiplex PCR; TCRdb's copy has only in-frame clones and lacks some. The sample has about 64,000 clones, more than 80% seen once. With 5 bases removed from V and 4 bases from J, the gap between germline ends came to 14 bases. CDR1 is SGHAT and CDR2 is FQDESV in the germline V gene (reference sequence). This CDR3 contains 15 residues. The TCR sequence derives from an adult with an advanced solid tumor such as melanoma, head and neck, liver or kidney cancer. This chain links TRBV11-1 with TRBJ2-2; D is uncertain. The material was CD4+ or CD8+ T cells sorted from blood, obtained in a trial of the OX40 agonist ivuxolimab. CDR3 in DNA: TGTGCCAGCAGCCGTATCGAAGGGTTCACCGGGGAGCTGTTTTTT. Its protein is CASSRIEGFTGELFF.